Shown below are 21 T cell receptor beta chains from a single sample sequenced in a study of T cells expressing NK-cell markers. TCRdb re-called the 5' RACE reads; every CDR3 protein appears as one record, without DNA. The specimen's table records about 460,000 distinct CDR3 sequences. Sequencing used blood T cells: a sorted CD56 or NKG2C T cell subset, CD4+ or CD8+ T cells, or bulk PBMC T cells (not recorded which). All receptors derive from a woman between 50 and 59 years old in good health.

The gene calls are TRBV7-9 and TRBJ1-1; TCRdb's D gene call, TRBD1, goes unchecked for lack of DNA. Per the germline V gene, CDR1 is SEHNR and CDR2 is FQNEAQ (reference sequence). The CDR3 length is 17 residues. CDR3 sequence reads: CASSLDPSGQGRTEAFF.

The rearrangement links TRBV10-2 to TRBJ2-5; TCRdb picks TRBD1, but there is no DNA to check that call. The germline V gene has CDR1 WSHSY and CDR2 SAAADI. This CDR3 spans 13 amino acids. CDR3 in amino acids: CASSESRGETQYF.

V is TRBV5-5 and J is TRBJ2-3. This CDR3 is 12 amino acids long. CDR1 and CDR2 (germline): SGHKS, YYEKEE (reference sequence). CDR3 in amino acids: CASSLYAQSQYF.

The chain recombines TRBV12-3 or TRBV12-4 with TRBJ1-5. The CDR3 has 14 amino acids. CDR3: CASSRSGLGQPQHF.

The gene calls are TRBV12-3 or TRBV12-4 and TRBJ2-7; TCRdb's assignment of TRBD1 cannot be checked, as there is no DNA. The CDR3 is made up of 14 amino acids. This CDR3 is CASSPLAAGGEQYF.

The J gene is TRBJ2-1, the V gene TRBV3-1; TCRdb's D gene call, TRBD2, goes unchecked for lack of DNA. The CDR3 covers 16 residues. Germline CDR1 and CDR2: LGHDT and YNNKEL (reference sequence). The CDR3 sequence is CASRGTSGRTGNEQFF.

This chain joins TRBV27 and TRBJ2-2; lacking DNA, the TRBD2 call made by TCRdb goes unchecked. This CDR3 has 15 amino acids. Germline CDR1 and CDR2: MNHEY and SMNVEV (reference sequence). CDR3 region: CASTRDPRTTGELFF.

This chain connects TRBV10-3 to TRBJ2-5. Germline CDR1 is ENHRY and CDR2 is SYGVKD. There are 13 residues in the CDR3. The CDR3 is CAISEWREETQYF.

The chain is built from TRBV20-1 and TRBJ1-1; TCRdb indicates TRBD1, and absent DNA this call remains unverified. The CDR3 extends over 12 amino acids. CDR1 and CDR2 (germline): DFQATT, SNEGSKA (reference sequence). The CDR3 loop reads CSARTQGLEAFF.

The chain couples TRBV6-5 to TRBJ2-6; as DNA is missing, the TRBD1 call by TCRdb cannot be tested. The CDR3 consists of 16 residues. CDR1 is MNHEY, CDR2 SVGAGI, per germline. CDR3 loop: CASRFSGVPGANVLTF.

The rearrangement uses TRBV7-2 and TRBJ1-4; the D call of TRBD1 rests on TCRdb alone, since no DNA is present to check it. CDR1 SGHTA and CDR2 FQGNSA come from the germline V gene. The CDR3 extends over 15 amino acids. Here the CDR3 reads CASSPAGQPNEKLFF.

The rearrangement joins TRBV4-2 to TRBJ2-1; without DNA, the TCRdb call of TRBD1 cannot be checked. CDR3 length: 14 amino acids. Germline V gene data show CDR1 as LGHNA and CDR2 as YNFKEQ. The CDR3 sequence: CASSQEYDRSEQFF.

CDR3 amino acids: CASSLTGFTDTQYF. This chain uses TRBV7-2 with TRBJ2-3; the D call of TRBD1 rests on TCRdb alone, since no DNA is present to check it. There are 14 residues in the CDR3. The germline V gene has CDR1 SGHTA and CDR2 FQGNSA.

The chain uses TRBV5-1 and TRBJ1-1. This CDR3 region has 17 residues. Per germline, CDR1 SGHRS and CDR2 YFSETQ. CDR3 residues: CASSLVDSVFMNTEAFF.

The chain joins TRBV12-3 or TRBV12-4 to TRBJ1-1; TCRdb's D call, TRBD1, is unchecked because there is no DNA. This CDR3 spans 15 amino acids. CDR3 protein: CASSLLMSGNTEAFF.

This sequence joins TRBV12-3 or TRBV12-4 and TRBJ1-4; no DNA is available, so the TRBD1 call from TCRdb remains unchecked. The CDR3 is 11 residues long. CDR3 protein: CASSPAEKLFF.

The chain carries TRBV7-9 and TRBJ2-2. Germline assignment: CDR1 SEHNR and CDR2 FQNEAQ (reference sequence). This CDR3 contains 13 residues. The CDR3 sequence: CATPVARTGELFF.

CDR3: CASSNRSLGSTEAFF. The rearrangement joins TRBV6-5 to TRBJ1-1. This CDR3 is built from 15 residues. Germline CDR1 MNHEY, CDR2 SVGAGI.

The V and J genes are TRBV14 and TRBJ2-7; absent DNA, TCRdb's TRBD2 call cannot be checked. CDR3 size: 14 residues. Per germline, CDR1 SGHDN and CDR2 FVKESK. The CDR3: CASSRGDWSYEQYF.

The CDR3 spells CATSRDLRSGDEQFF. The chain has TRBV15 and TRBJ2-1; TCRdb proposes TRBD2, but this gene call is untestable without DNA. Germline CDR1 and CDR2: LNHNV and YYDKDF (reference sequence). The CDR3 has 15 amino acids.

CDR3 residues: CASTSGSSGANVLTF. This chain connects TRBV12-3 or TRBV12-4 to TRBJ2-6. CDR3 length: 15 amino acids.